This T cell receptor beta chain originates from a study of blood T cells in healthy people across ages. The table lists this clonotype with a few counts. It was with a sample-barcoded 5' primer and a J-beta primer mix that a second PCR of roughly 7 to 12 cycles was run. Via MiXCR, TCRdb re-called the 5' RACE reads, giving one row per CDR3 protein. The sample lists hundreds of thousands of distinct CDR3 sequences; roughly 21% were seen once. Trimming removed 1 base from V and 0 bases from J, with 25 bases in between. The germline CDR1 and CDR2 sequences are DFQATT and SNEGSKA (reference sequence). The CDR3 has 19 amino acids.

J is TRBJ2-7 and V is TRBV20-1; D perhaps matches TRBD2 (6 bases). The sample was blood. The TCR sequence derives from a man between 65 and 80 years old in good health. CDR3 nucleotide sequence: TGCAGTGCTAGAGGATACCTCGGGGGAGGCCGTGTAAACTCCTACGAGCAGTACTTC. Translation: CSARGYLGGGRVNSYEQYF.